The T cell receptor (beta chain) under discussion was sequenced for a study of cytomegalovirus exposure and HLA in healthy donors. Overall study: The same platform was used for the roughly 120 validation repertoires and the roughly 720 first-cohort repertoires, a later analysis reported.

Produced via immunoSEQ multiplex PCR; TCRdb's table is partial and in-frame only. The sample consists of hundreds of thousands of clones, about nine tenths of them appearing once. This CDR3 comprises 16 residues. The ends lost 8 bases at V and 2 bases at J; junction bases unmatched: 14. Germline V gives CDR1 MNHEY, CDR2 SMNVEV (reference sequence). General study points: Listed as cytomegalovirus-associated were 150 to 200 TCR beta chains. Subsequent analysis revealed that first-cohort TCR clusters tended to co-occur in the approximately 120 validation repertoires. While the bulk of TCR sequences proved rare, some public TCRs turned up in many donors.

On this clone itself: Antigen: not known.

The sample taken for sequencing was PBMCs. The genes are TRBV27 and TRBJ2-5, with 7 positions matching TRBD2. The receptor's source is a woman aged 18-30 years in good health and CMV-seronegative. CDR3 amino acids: CASQRGGRGDQETQYF. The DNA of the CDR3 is TGTGCCAGCCAACGCGGGGGTAGAGGGGATCAAGAGACCCAGTACTTC.